The source of this TCR beta chain is a study of T cell responses to AZD1222 COVID-19 vaccine. Sequencing used immunoSEQ multiplex PCR; TCRdb keeps in-frame clones, though not all of them. This sample yields fewer than 140,000 clones, of which roughly 90% are seen a single time; approximately 5% belongs to the top ten. The CDR3 contains 21 residues. Per germline, CDR1 WSHSY and CDR2 SAAADI. Study-wide results and caveats: Mapped onto spike, vaccine-associated CD4 TCRs spanned it and were dominant at 160-218 and 743-854. The repertoires were collected only after the peak T cell response. The donor group comprised mostly white British people and more females; the analysis possibly underestimated clonal diversity.

Of note for this clone: What it recognizes is unknown. One junction end does not reproduce the germline sequence, and a read error may be involved.

This TCR was recovered from an adult in good health. The starting material was peripheral blood, obtained on day 0 of AZD1222 vaccination. The J gene is TRBJ1-1, the V gene TRBV10-2; 7 bases fit TRBD1. DNA for the CDR3: TGCGTCAGCAGTGTTCCCCTCCGGGGACAGCGGACTAACAGAGGAGGAACTGAAGCTTTCTTT. Amino acids: CVSSVPLRGQRTNRGGTEAFF.